The clone carrying this TCR beta chain was seen a few times. No antigen is known for it. Previously reported methods and listed TCR primers produced the bulk TCR libraries. In TCRdb, the PCR reads were re-called with MiXCR into one record per CDR3 protein. The data contain hundreds of thousands of distinct CDR3 sequences, over 25% of them singletons. This specimen comes from a study of molecular identifiers for immune sequencing clone quantification. As for the study in general: In the replicates, RNA derived from 20,000 or 100,000 naive CD8 cells was divided into five parts, and four were sequenced.

The V gene's germline CDR1 is LNHDA and CDR2 SQIVND (reference sequence). After removal of 7 bases from V and 3 bases from J, the junction contained 9 bases not matched to a gene. The CDR3 runs 15 residues. The study, taken as a whole, reports: Clones of above 20 RNA copies carried over 97% of effector molecules; in naive cells they carried under 1%. Clone sizes could be underestimated for highly expanded clones when identical TCR molecules share a barcode.

The sequence was obtained from a human donor in good health. Some libraries in this study had Jurkat cell RNA spiked in. The sequencing input was naive CD8+ T cells from blood, with Jurkat cell RNA spiked in. Subset reported: FACS-sorted CD8+CD4-CCR7+CD45RA+ naive T cells. The rearrangement joins TRBV19 to TRBJ1-5; TRBD1 matches at 7 bases. In DNA form, the CDR3 reads TGTGCCAGTATCATGGGAGGGGGCCCCAATCAGCCCCAGCATTTT. Residues: CASIMGGGPNQPQHF.